This T cell receptor (beta chain) was captured in a study of blood T cell repertoires in COVID-19. At the level of the study: The United States, Italy and Spain were the sources of the acute and convalescent COVID-19 samples.

Original processing methods: Reference gene primer amplification gave nucleated cell count estimates. TCRdb's table, derived via immunoSEQ multiplex PCR, lists solely in-frame clones and lacks some. That table gives V, J and clone size, and the DNA gave D and trimming. The sample lists roughly 74,000 clones; around 88% were seen once. Germline values: CDR1 SGHNT, CDR2 YENEEA. The CDR3 loop spans 15 amino acids. The V segment lost 5 bases and the J segment 5 bases; nucleotides outside the gene matches: 7. This clonotype originated in a woman aged 80 or older with active or convalescent COVID-19. This chain uses TRBV11-3 with TRBJ1-5, with TRBD1 matching over 9 bases. Input material: peripheral blood. The CDR3 region is CASSPGQGTDQPQHF. The CDR3 DNA reads as TGTGCCAGCAGCCCGGGACAGGGTACCGATCAGCCCCAGCATTTT.